This T cell receptor (beta chain) was found in a study of shared clonotypes between healthy human individuals. Across the study: The plates for each donor numbered three CD4 naive, three CD4 memory, two CD8 naive and one CD8 memory.

The assay was immunoSEQ multiplex PCR, and TCRdb's table has in-frame clones only and misses some. There are over 150,000 clones in the sample; around 63% occur only once, and less than 11% lies in the top ten. The CDR3 covers 14 residues. Germline loops: CDR1 KGHSH, CDR2 LQKENI. V shed 4 bases and J shed 0 bases, with 7 bases lying between them. The V gene is TRBV18, the J gene TRBJ1-3; D remains ambiguous. The clonotype comes from a man aged 25 to 40 in good health. Input material: memory CD4+ T cells sorted from blood. Subset noted: CD45RA-negative fraction. The CDR3 DNA reads as TGTGCCAGCTCACGAGATCCCTCTGGAAACACCATATATTTT. Translation gives CASSRDPSGNTIYF.